These 3 T cell receptor beta chains were sequenced from one sample in a study of response to subunit inactivated influenza vaccine. TCRdb ran MiXCR on the RT-PCR reads and lists one entry per CDR3 protein. This repertoire shows about half a million distinct CDR3 sequences, roughly 11% found once; its top ten account for roughly 12%. The source was PBMCs from blood, collected roughly 6 weeks after vaccination. Receptors originate from a man aged 50 or older who received an inactivated influenza vaccine.

This clonotype was seen more than once but under ten times. The chain links TRBV27 to TRBJ2-7, with TRBD1 identical over 10 bases. With V trimmed by 2 bases and J by 3 bases, 7 bases remained unmatched. Germline V lookup: CDR1 MNHEY, CDR2 SMNVEV (reference sequence). The CDR3 contains 16 residues. This chain's CDR3 is CASSLRLGQGNYEQYF. The CDR3 DNA reads as TGTGCCAGCAGTTTAAGGTTGGGACAGGGGAACTACGAGCAGTACTTC.

This clonotype occurred a few times. The chain employs TRBV24-1 and TRBJ2-3; 8 bases align to TRBD2. Germline V gene lookup returns CDR1 KGHDR and CDR2 SFDVKD. V shed 1 base and J 4 bases; nucleotides not matched to a gene: 3. The CDR3 runs 15 residues. CDR3 protein: CATSDFGTRSDTQYF. The CDR3 DNA sequence: TGTGCCACCAGTGATTTCGGGACTAGGTCAGATACGCAGTATTTT.

There are a few counts of this clonotype. CDR3 loop: CASSLGQGVVETQYF. CDR3 DNA sequence: TGCGCCAGCAGCTTGGGACAGGGGGTAGTCGAGACCCAGTACTTC. The rearrangement links TRBV5-1 to TRBJ2-5; 9 bases align to TRBD1. Germline V lookup: CDR1 SGHRS, CDR2 YFSETQ. CDR3 length: 15 residues. With V trimmed by 0 bases and J by 5 bases, 5 bases remained unmatched.